These 28 T cell receptor beta chains originate from one sample sequenced in a study of cytomegalovirus exposure and HLA in healthy donors. PCR used 60 Vbeta primers and 13 Jbeta primers. The table came from immunoSEQ multiplex PCR; TCRdb's copy has only in-frame clones and leaves some out. The sample has approximately 130,000 clones; 70% to 80% are singletons. The sample was PBMCs. The origin of the receptors is a man in his thirties or forties in good health and CMV-seronegative.

The V and J genes are TRBV27 and TRBJ1-2; 7 bases fit TRBD1. The V gene end was trimmed by 6 bases and the J gene end by 8 bases; junction bases not matched to a gene: 12. Germline values: CDR1 MNHEY, CDR2 SMNVEV (reference sequence). The CDR3 has 14 residues. The CDR3 region has the DNA TGTGCCAGCAGACGACAGGGAGGTACCAAAGGCTACACCTTC. Protein: CASRRQGGTKGYTF.

The chain employs TRBV6-5 and TRBJ2-5; a weak D match, TRBD2 (6 bases). This CDR3 contains 15 residues. With 2 bases removed from V and 5 bases from J, the gap between germline ends came to 15 bases. Per germline, CDR1 MNHEY and CDR2 SVGAGI. For the CDR3, the DNA is TGTGCCAGCAGTTACACGGCAGGGACTCGGGAGACCCAGTACTTC. As protein: CASSYTAGTRETQYF.

The gene calls are TRBV5-4 and TRBJ2-7; the D gene is possibly TRBD2 (5 bases). This CDR3 region has 17 residues. V was cut by 4 bases and J by 7 bases, with 27 bases left in between. Per germline, CDR1 SGHNT and CDR2 YYREEE (reference sequence). CDR3 in DNA: TGTGCCAGCAGCCCAGCAAGTAAGAGGGTTGTGTTCGGGGAGCAGTACTTC. Amino acid sequence: CASSPASKRVVFGEQYF. Together with reference TRBV5-4 and TRBJ2-7, the CDR3 gives the full variable domain: ETGVTQSPTHLIKTRGQQVTLRCSSQSGHNTVSWYQQALGQGPQFIFQYYREEENGRGNFPPRFSGLQFPNYSSELNVNALELDDSALYLCASSPASKRVVFGEQYFGPGTRLTVT.

Only one count was recorded for this clone. This sequence joins TRBV29-1 and TRBJ2-3, with TRBD2 identical over 8 bases. The CDR3 spans 18 residues. From germline, CDR1 is SQVTM and CDR2 ANQGSEA. The V and J ends lost 1 base and 1 base, in that order; junction bases with no gene match: 13. DNA of the CDR3: TGCAGCGTTGAAGGACCCCGTTCGGCTAGCGGGCGCACAGATACGCAGTATTTT. The encoded protein is CSVEGPRSASGRTDTQYF.

This clone has more than one count but fewer than ten. The chain has TRBV7-9 and TRBJ1-4; the D is unclear. The CDR3 loop spans 14 amino acids. Trimming removed 5 bases at V and 11 bases at J, with 18 bases between. From germline, CDR1 is SEHNR and CDR2 FQNEAQ (reference sequence). Written as DNA, the CDR3 is TGTGCCAGCAGCCCCCGGTGGCCGGCCGGGAAACTGTTTTTT. This codes for CASSPRWPAGKLFF.

This clone occurred once. The chain combines TRBV9 with TRBJ1-4, with 7 bases matching TRBD1. Germline V gene lookup returns CDR1 SGDLS and CDR2 YYNGEE. The CDR3 length is 16 residues. With V trimmed by 5 bases and J by 0 bases, 7 bases remained unmatched. The CDR3 nucleotides read TGTGCCAGCAGAGCGAGACAGGGCCCAACTAATGAAAAACTGTTTTTT. Its protein product is CASRARQGPTNEKLFF. Supplemented by reference TRBV9 and TRBJ1-4, the full variable domain reads DSGVTQTPKHLITATGQRVTLRCSPRSGDLSVYWYQQSLDQGLQFLIQYYNGEERAKGNILERFSAQQFPDLHSELNLSSLELGDSALYFCASRARQGPTNEKLFFGSGTQLSVL.

This rearrangement joins TRBV5-6 to TRBJ1-2; D call uncertain. With 2 bases removed from V and 8 bases from J, the gap between germline ends came to 19 bases. Germline V lookup: CDR1 SGHDT, CDR2 YYEEEE. The length of the CDR3 is 15 residues. CDR3 loop: CASSFDVASVRGYTF. The CDR3 DNA is TGTGCCAGCAGCTTTGATGTAGCAAGCGTGAGGGGCTACACCTTC.

This clone appeared a single time. V and J are TRBV11-2 and TRBJ2-3; TRBD1 matches at 9 bases. Germline CDR1 is SGHAT and CDR2 is FQNNGV. J gave up 5 bases and V 5 bases, and 2 bases lay outside the gene matches. This CDR3 contains 13 residues. In nucleotides, the CDR3 is TGTGCCAGCAGCAGGGACAGGGAAGATACGCAGTATTTT. Translating it yields CASSRDREDTQYF.

This chain uses TRBV11-2 with TRBJ2-1; TRBD1 matches 7 bases. Trimming removed 2 bases from V and 4 bases from J; junction bases left unmatched: 5. The germline gives CDR1 SGHAT, CDR2 FQNNGV. The CDR3 length is 15 residues. In DNA, the CDR3 is TGTGCCAGCAGCTTACCGGGACAGATATACAATGAGCAGTTCTTC. It specifies CASSLPGQIYNEQFF.

The V gene is TRBV29-1, the J gene TRBJ2-4; maybe TRBD2 (6 bases). With 3 bases removed from V and 4 bases from J, the gap between germline ends came to 7 bases. The CDR3 is 12 amino acids. Germline assignment: CDR1 SQVTM and CDR2 ANQGSEA. The DNA of the CDR3 is TGCAGCGTTGATGGGGGGAAAAACATTCAGTACTTC. Its translation is CSVDGGKNIQYF.

The V gene is TRBV18, the J gene TRBJ2-5; D unclear. V shed 1 base and J shed 2 bases, with 5 bases lying between them. CDR3 length: 13 amino acids. Germline V gives CDR1 KGHSH, CDR2 LQKENI. The CDR3 bases are TGTGCCAGCTCACCACTCAGTCAAGAGACCCAGTACTTC. Its protein product is CASSPLSQETQYF.

The chain links TRBV19 to TRBJ1-2; TRBD1 matches 7 bases. Looked up from germline, CDR1 is LNHDA and CDR2 is SQIVND (reference sequence). The CDR3 contains 15 residues. V gave up 6 bases and J gave up 4 bases; unmatched junction bases: 11. The CDR3 loop reads CASRAGTVNTYGYTF. The DNA of the CDR3 is TGTGCCAGTAGGGCGGGGACAGTAAATACCTATGGCTACACCTTC.

This chain links TRBV13 with TRBJ1-2, with 8 bases fitting TRBD1. Germline loops: CDR1 PRHDT, CDR2 FYEKMQ (reference sequence). The CDR3 has 17 residues. The V and J ends lost 5 bases and 2 bases, in that order; junction bases with no gene match: 13. The CDR3 DNA reads TGTGCCAGCAGCCCTAGGACAGGGCCGAAACTCAACTATGGCTACACCTTC. Protein: CASSPRTGPKLNYGYTF.

V and J are TRBV7-3 and TRBJ2-7; 10 bases map to TRBD1. Germline CDR1 SGHTA, CDR2 FQGTGA. The CDR3 sequence is 12 residues long. After removal of 8 bases from V and 6 bases from J, the junction contained 4 bases not matched to a gene. The chain's CDR3 is CASGTGVGEQYF. The CDR3 DNA sequence: TGTGCCAGCGGGACAGGGGTTGGCGAGCAGTACTTC.

The V and J genes are TRBV12-5 and TRBJ2-1, with 8 bases that match TRBD2. This CDR3 region has 13 residues. V shed 6 bases, J shed 8 bases, and the junction held 6 bases outside the gene matches. Germline V gene data show CDR1 as LGHNT and CDR2 as FRNRAP. CDR3 sequence (DNA): TGTGCTAGTGGAGCGGGAGTTGGGTATGAGCAGTTCTTC. The encoded protein is CASGAGVGYEQFF. The full variable domain, rest sourced from reference TRBV12-5 and TRBJ2-1, is DARVTQTPRHKVTEMGQEVTMRCQPILGHNTVFWYRQTMMQGLELLAYFRNRAPLDDSGMPKDRFSAEMPDATLATLKIQPSEPRDSAVYFCASGAGVGYEQFFGPGTRLTVL.

The V gene is TRBV19, the J gene TRBJ2-1, with D maybe TRBD2 (6 bases). V was trimmed by 8 bases and J by 8 bases, leaving 25 bases between them. The germline V gene encodes CDR1 LNHDA and CDR2 SQIVND (reference sequence). This CDR3 has 16 amino acids. The CDR3 DNA follows: TGTGCCAGTGGTGAACGGGGACCCGGAGGGGTGGATGAGCAGTTCTTC. Its translation is CASGERGPGGVDEQFF.

V is TRBV27 and J is TRBJ2-1; D is perhaps TRBD2 (6 bases). Germline-derived CDR1 and CDR2 are MNHEY and SMNVEV (reference sequence). This CDR3 contains 13 residues. Trimming stripped 4 bases from V and 3 bases from J, with 7 bases between. CDR3: CASSYGGYNEQFF. Written as DNA, the CDR3 is TGTGCCAGCAGTTACGGGGGCTACAATGAGCAGTTCTTC.

The gene calls are TRBV9 and TRBJ2-3, with 7 nucleotides matching TRBD1. V lost 4 bases, J lost 2 bases, and 4 bases stayed unmatched. The CDR3 is made up of 14 amino acids. Germline CDR1 and CDR2: SGDLS and YYNGEE. The CDR3: CASSFGQATDTQYF. The CDR3 region has the DNA TGTGCCAGCAGCTTCGGACAGGCCACAGATACGCAGTATTTT. Complete variable domain (other parts from reference TRBV9 and TRBJ2-3): DSGVTQTPKHLITATGQRVTLRCSPRSGDLSVYWYQQSLDQGLQFLIQYYNGEERAKGNILERFSAQQFPDLHSELNLSSLELGDSALYFCASSFGQATDTQYFGPGTRLTVL.

This chain connects TRBV7-6 to TRBJ2-7, with 11 bases aligning to TRBD1. J was trimmed by 6 bases and V by 5 bases; bases with no gene match: 3. Germline V gene sequence: CDR1 SGHVS, CDR2 FNYEAQ. This CDR3 has 13 residues. The CDR3 nucleotides read TGTGCCAGCAGCATCGGGACAGGGGGCGAGCAGTACTTC. Its protein is CASSIGTGGEQYF.

Only a few counts were recorded for this clone. This chain's CDR3 is CARLAGLDEQYF. The CDR3 DNA reads TGTGCCAGACTAGCGGGACTCGACGAGCAGTACTTC. The chain employs TRBV5-5 and TRBJ2-7, with TRBD2 matching 10 bases. Trimming removed 8 bases from V and 5 bases from J; junction bases left unmatched: 4. Germline values: CDR1 SGHKS, CDR2 YYEKEE (reference sequence). The CDR3 runs to 12 residues.

V is TRBV28 and J is TRBJ2-3; the D gene is possibly TRBD1 (6 bases). Looked up from germline, CDR1 is MDHEN and CDR2 is SYDVKM. The ends were cut back, 6 bases at V and 6 bases at J, with 16 bases in the middle. CDR3 length: 14 amino acids. DNA of the CDR3: TGTGCCAGCAGCCTCCCACAGGGTGGGGATACGCAGTATTTT. Residues: CASSLPQGGDTQYF.

The table lists this clone with a few counts. This chain joins TRBV10-3 and TRBJ2-4; 9 nucleotides match TRBD1. V lost 3 bases, J lost 8 bases, and 11 bases stayed unmatched. The CDR3 loop spans 16 amino acids. Germline CDR1 is ENHRY and CDR2 is SYGVKD. The chain's CDR3 is CAISDPGETGGDIQYF. The CDR3 DNA reads as TGTGCCATCAGTGACCCTGGGGAGACAGGGGGGGACATTCAGTACTTC.

This clone was observed a few times. The chain is built from TRBV15 and TRBJ2-1; D is perhaps TRBD2 (6 bases). Per germline, CDR1 LNHNV and CDR2 YYDKDF (reference sequence). Trimming removed 0 bases from V and 8 bases from J, with 17 bases in between. The CDR3 has 16 amino acids. The CDR3: CATSRDIRDWGHEQFF. CDR3 bases: TGTGCCACCAGCAGAGACATACGGGACTGGGGTCATGAGCAGTTCTTC.

The gene calls are TRBV28 and TRBJ1-1, with a possible D match to TRBD1 (5 bases). Germline V gene data show CDR1 as MDHEN and CDR2 as SYDVKM. V lost 7 bases, J lost 1 base, and 13 bases lay in between. CDR3 length: 14 residues. The CDR3 bases are TGTGCCAGCAACGAGGGAGGGGCGAACACTGAAGCTTTCTTT. Encoded protein: CASNEGGANTEAFF.

V and J are TRBV21-1 and TRBJ2-7; the D segment call TRBD1 is taken from the table without a DNA check. TRBV21-1 is shown as a pseudogene. The CDR3 runs 17 residues. The CDR3 nucleotides are TGTGCCAGCAGCAAGCTTAACGGGACAGGGTCGACCTACGAGCAGTACTTC. It specifies CASSKLNGTGSTYEQYF.

The rearrangement joins TRBV5-1 to TRBJ2-7, with 9 nucleotides matching TRBD1. The CDR3 length is 15 residues. V trimming: 3 bases; J trimming: 3 bases; junction bases outside the gene matches: 7. Looked up from germline, CDR1 is SGHRS and CDR2 is YFSETQ. CDR3 loop: CASSSPGQGHYEQYF. CDR3 DNA sequence: TGCGCCAGCAGCTCTCCGGGACAGGGACACTACGAGCAGTACTTC.

The CDR3 DNA reads as TGTGCCAGCAGTTACACCCGGGTCCCTAATTCACCCCTCCACTTT. Protein product: CASSYTRVPNSPLHF. The V and J genes are TRBV6-5 and TRBJ1-6, with D unclear. V lost 2 bases and J lost 6, with 11 bases in between. Germline CDR1 reads MNHEY; CDR2 reads SVGAGI. This CDR3 is built from 15 residues.

CDR3 protein: CAWRTGDHQPQHF. CDR3 nucleotides: TGTGCCTGGAGGACAGGGGATCATCAGCCCCAGCATTTT. The chain recombines TRBV30 with TRBJ1-5; the match to TRBD1 covers 8 bases. In germline, CDR1 is GTSNPN, CDR2 SVGIG (reference sequence). This CDR3 is built from 13 residues. With V trimmed by 3 bases and J by 5 bases, 3 bases remained unmatched.